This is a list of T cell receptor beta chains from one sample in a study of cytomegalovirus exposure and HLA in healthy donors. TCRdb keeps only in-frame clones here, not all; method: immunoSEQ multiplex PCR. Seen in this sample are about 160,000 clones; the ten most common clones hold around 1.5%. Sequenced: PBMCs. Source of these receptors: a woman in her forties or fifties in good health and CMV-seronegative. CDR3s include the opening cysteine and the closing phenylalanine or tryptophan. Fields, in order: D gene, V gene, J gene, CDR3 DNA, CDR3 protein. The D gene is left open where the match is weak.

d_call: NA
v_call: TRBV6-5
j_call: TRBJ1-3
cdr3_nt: NA
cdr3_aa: CASSTSGSSGNTIYF

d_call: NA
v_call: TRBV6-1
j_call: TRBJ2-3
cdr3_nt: TGTGCCAGCACACACACAGATACGCAGTATTTT
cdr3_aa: CASTHTDTQYF

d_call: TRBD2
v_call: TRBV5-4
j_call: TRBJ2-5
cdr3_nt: TGTGCCAGCAGCTCAGAAGGACTAGCGGGGGGGCGTCAAGAGACCCAGTACTTC
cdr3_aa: CASSSEGLAGGRQETQYF

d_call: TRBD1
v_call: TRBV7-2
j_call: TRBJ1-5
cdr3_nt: TGTGCCAGCAGCCCAAGGACAGGGGATCAGCCCCAGCATTTT
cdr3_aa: CASSPRTGDQPQHF

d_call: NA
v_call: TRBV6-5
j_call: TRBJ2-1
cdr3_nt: TGTGCCAGCGCAAGCGCCCATGAGCAGTTCTTC
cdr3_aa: CASASAHEQFF

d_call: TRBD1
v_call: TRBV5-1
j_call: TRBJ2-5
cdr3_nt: TGCGCCAGCAGCCCGGACAGGGTGGAGACCCAGTACTTC
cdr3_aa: CASSPDRVETQYF

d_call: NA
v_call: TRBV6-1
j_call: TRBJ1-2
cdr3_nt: TGTGCCAGCAGTGAGACAGGAACTACCTTAGTCGATGGCTACACCTTC
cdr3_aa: CASSETGTTLVDGYTF

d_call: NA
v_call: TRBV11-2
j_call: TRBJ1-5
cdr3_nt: TGTGCCAGCAGTTTCAAGGGGGAGCATCAGCCCCAGCATTTT
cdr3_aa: CASSFKGEHQPQHF

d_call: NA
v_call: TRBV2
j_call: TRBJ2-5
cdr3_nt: TGTGCCAGCAGTGGATCAACAGGTTTAGAGACCCAGTACTTC
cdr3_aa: CASSGSTGLETQYF

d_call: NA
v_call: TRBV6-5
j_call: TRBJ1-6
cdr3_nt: TGTGCCAGCAGTTATATGGCCGATAATTCACCCCTCCACTTT
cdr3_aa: CASSYMADNSPLHF

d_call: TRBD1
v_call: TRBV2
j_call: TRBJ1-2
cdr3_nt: TGTGCCAGCACCGATGACAGGGGATTTTCTAACTATGGCTACACCTTC
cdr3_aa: CASTDDRGFSNYGYTF

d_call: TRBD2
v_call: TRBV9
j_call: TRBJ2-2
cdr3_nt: TGTGCCAGCAGCGTAGCTAGCGGGGTCGCGAACACCGGGGAGCTGTTTTTT
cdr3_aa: CASSVASGVANTGELFF

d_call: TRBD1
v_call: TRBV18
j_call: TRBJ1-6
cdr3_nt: TGTGCCAGCTCACGCGACAGGGGGCTGGATTCACCCCTCCACTTT
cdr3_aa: CASSRDRGLDSPLHF

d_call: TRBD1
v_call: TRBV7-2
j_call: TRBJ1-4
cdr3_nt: TGTGCCAGCAGCACCCTGGGACAGGGTTCTAATGAAAAACTGTTTTTT
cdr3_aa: CASSTLGQGSNEKLFF

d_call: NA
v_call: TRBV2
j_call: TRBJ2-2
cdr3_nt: TGTGCCAGCAGCCCGGGACTTGCAGACGTCGGGGAGCTGTTTTTT
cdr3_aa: CASSPGLADVGELFF

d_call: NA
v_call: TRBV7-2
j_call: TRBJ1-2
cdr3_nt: TGTGCCTTGACTGCCTCAGCCTTC
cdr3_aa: CALTASAF

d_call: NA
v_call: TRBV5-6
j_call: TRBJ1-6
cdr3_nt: TGTGCCAGCAGCTTGGGAGCTTTTCAGGGTTCACCCCTCCACTTT
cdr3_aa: CASSLGAFQGSPLHF

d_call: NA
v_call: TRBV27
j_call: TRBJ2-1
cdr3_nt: TGTGCCAGCAGTTTAACCCCTATTGTCTACAATGAGCAGTTCTTC
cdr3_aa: CASSLTPIVYNEQFF

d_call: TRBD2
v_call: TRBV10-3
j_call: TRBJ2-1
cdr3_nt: TGTGCCATCAGGACGGGACTAGCGGAATACAATGAGCAGTTCTTC
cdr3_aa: CAIRTGLAEYNEQFF

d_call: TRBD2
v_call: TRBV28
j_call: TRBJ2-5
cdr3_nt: TGTGCCAGCAGATTAGGACTAGCGGAGCCACAAGAGACCCAGTACTTC
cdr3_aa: CASRLGLAEPQETQYF

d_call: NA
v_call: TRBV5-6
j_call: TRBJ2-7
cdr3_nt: TGTGCCAGCAGCTTGGAGGGCAGGGCTTCCTACGAGCAGTACTTC
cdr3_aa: CASSLEGRASYEQYF

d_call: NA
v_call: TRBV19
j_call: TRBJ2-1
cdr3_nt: TGTGCCAGTAGTATTTGGCAGGGTCGAGGCAATGAGCAGTTCTTC
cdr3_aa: CASSIWQGRGNEQFF

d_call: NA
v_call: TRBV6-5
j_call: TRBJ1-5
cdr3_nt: TGTGCCAGCAGTTACACCAGGGGAGAACAGCCCCAGCATTTT
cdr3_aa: CASSYTRGEQPQHF

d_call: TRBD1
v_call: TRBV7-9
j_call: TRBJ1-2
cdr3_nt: TGTGCCAGCAGGGAGACAGGGAACTATGGCTACACCTTC
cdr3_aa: CASRETGNYGYTF

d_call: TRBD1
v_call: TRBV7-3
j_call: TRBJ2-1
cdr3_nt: TGTGCCAGCAGCCCCCGACTGACAGGGAACAATGAGCAGTTCTTC
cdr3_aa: CASSPRLTGNNEQFF

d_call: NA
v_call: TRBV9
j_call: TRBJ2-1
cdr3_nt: TGTGCCAGCAGCGACAGGGGGGGCGTTTACAATGAGCAGTTCTTC
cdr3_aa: CASSDRGGVYNEQFF

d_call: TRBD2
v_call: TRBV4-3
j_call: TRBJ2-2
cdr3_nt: TGCGCCAGCAGCCCCAGACTAGCGGGAGCCGACGGGGAGCTGTTTTTT
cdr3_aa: CASSPRLAGADGELFF

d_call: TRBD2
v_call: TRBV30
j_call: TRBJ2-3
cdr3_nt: TGTGCCTGGAGTGTACAGGGTAGCGGGGGCACAGATACGCAGTATTTT
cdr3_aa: CAWSVQGSGGTDTQYF

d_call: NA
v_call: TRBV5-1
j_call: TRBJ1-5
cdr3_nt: TGCGCCAGCAGCTCAGGGCCCCATAGAGGCAATCAGCCCCAGCATTTT
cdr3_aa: CASSSGPHRGNQPQHF

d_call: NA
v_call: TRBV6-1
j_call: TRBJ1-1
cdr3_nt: TGTGCCAGCAGCAAGGAGGGTAGCACTGAAGCTTTCTTT
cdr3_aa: CASSKEGSTEAFF

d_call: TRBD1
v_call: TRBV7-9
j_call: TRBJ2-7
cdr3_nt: TGTGCCAGCAGCTATTCCGGGACAGGGAGCTACGAGCAGTACTTC
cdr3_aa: CASSYSGTGSYEQYF

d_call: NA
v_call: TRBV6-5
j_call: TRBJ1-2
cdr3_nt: TGTGCCGGCAGTTACAACGGGGGAGGCTATGGCTACACCTTC
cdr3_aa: CAGSYNGGGYGYTF

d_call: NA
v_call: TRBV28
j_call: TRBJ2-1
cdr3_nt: TGTGCCAGCACCACTCCCGGGGACAATGAGCAGTTCTTC
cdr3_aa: CASTTPGDNEQFF

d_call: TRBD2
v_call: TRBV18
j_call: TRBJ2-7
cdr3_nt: TGTGCCAGCTCACGGACTAGCGGGAACTACGAGCAGTACTTC
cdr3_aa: CASSRTSGNYEQYF

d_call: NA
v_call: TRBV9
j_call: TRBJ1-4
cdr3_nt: TGTGCCAGCAGCCTCGCGGGGGGGTTAAGGGAAAAACTGTTTTTT
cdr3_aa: CASSLAGGLREKLFF

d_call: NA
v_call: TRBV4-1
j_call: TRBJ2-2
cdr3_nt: TGCGCCAGCAGCCAAAATAGGGAGCTGTTTTTT
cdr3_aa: CASSQNRELFF

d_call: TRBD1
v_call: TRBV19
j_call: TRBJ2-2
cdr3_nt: TGTGCCAGTAGTATTGACAGGGAAGGCGGGGAGCTGTTTTTT
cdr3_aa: CASSIDREGGELFF